This T cell receptor (beta chain) was found in a study of T cells in Graves' hyperthyroidism and ophthalmopathy (dated by TCRdb to about 2019). For the wider study: Peripheral blood samples were taken at the time of initial diagnosis, prior to any treatment. The paper describes TCR Vbeta CDR3 sequencing of around 140 peripheral blood samples, made up of 43 ophthalmopathy patients, approximately 73 hyperthyroidism patients and 17 progressor patients. For training and testing, the approximately 92 patients in the discovery cohort were randomly divided in a 7:3 ratio. Prospective prediction of ophthalmopathy was tested in an independent validation cohort of 18 to 20 hyperthyroidism patients and around 16 patients who later progressed to ophthalmopathy. Thyroid tissue and blood T-cell repertoires from about six Graves' hyperthyroidism patients were also compared in the study. TCR V-J signatures able to tell the groups apart were searched for in a discovery cohort of 90 to 100 patients, of whom fewer than 45 had Graves' ophthalmopathy and roughly 58 had stable Graves' hyperthyroidism. Following sampling, methimazole starting at 30 mg daily was given to hyperthyroidism patients, and high-dose intravenous methylprednisolone was given to ophthalmopathy patients.

The TCR beta CDR3 regions were amplified from RNA transcripts. For the first round of RT-PCR on the TCR CDR3, the HTBI primer set was used together with the Qiagen OneStep RT-PCR kit. Libraries were constructed in a second round of multiplex PCR, after which size selection and purification were carried out. Sequencing of the libraries was done on an Illumina HiSeq2000 using paired-end 100 bp reads. The authors' analysis ran thus. Raw data were processed with SOAPnuke, discarding reads with adapters, uncalled bases, mean Phred below 15, or no exact constant-primer or identifier match. COPE v1.2.5 was used to merge high-quality paired reads, and clonotypes were defined as unique nucleotide sequences. Clonotypes were aligned to IMGT TRBV, TRBD and TRBJ reference segments using MiTCR v1.1. Only V-J combinations with frequency above 0.0001, covering 99.2% of repertoires, were analysed. The TCS score was defined as the ratio of F50 (clonal expansion) to E x V (chaos), calculated using BLOSUM62-based TCRdist between CDR3 peptides within each V-J. Welch's t-statistics and random forest reduced around 520 V-J features to 10 to 15, which were used in a naive Bayes classifier (R e1071). Using fastp trimming at Q25 and MiXCR clonotype assembly, TCRdb reanalyzed the public sequencing data and kept in-frame beta chains. For every CDR3 protein sequence, its rows merge into one entry that carries the most common genes and DNA. TCRdb, not the original authors, processed these V and J calls. Counted in this sample were some 400,000 distinct CDR3 sequences; about a fifth of them appeared once. The ten largest clones represent roughly 3.5% of the sample.

Points the paper makes about the study in general: Most expanded thyroid clonotypes (frequency above 0.001) were also found in blood, which suggests that blood repertoires may mirror thyroid immune responses. No statistical method was used to fix the sample size in advance, and group allocation was not hidden from the investigators. In validation, the model predicted progression to ophthalmopathy a median of around 6.5 months before onset, with about 70% sensitivity and nearly 75% specificity. In cross-validation, a model built on a 13 V-J signature told ophthalmopathy apart from stable hyperthyroidism with 87.88% sensitivity and about 81% specificity, and in testing the same model reached 80%/75%.

A patient counted as having stable Graves' hyperthyroidism if no progression to ophthalmopathy occurred over 18 months of follow-up. Hyperthyroidism patients were newly diagnosed, had a disease duration of under 2 months, and were aged 18 to 65 years. Patients with uncontrolled infections, other autoimmune diseases, pregnancy or lactation were excluded. Diagnoses were based on clinical symptoms, serum thyroxine and TRAb, thyroid ultrasound and orbital computed tomography. Ficoll-Paque density gradient centrifugation was used to isolate PBMCs from around 9.1 ml of fresh peripheral blood. Trizol reagent was used to extract total RNA, and RNA quality was then checked on an Agilent 2100 Bioanalyzer. The cysteine opens and the phenylalanine closes a CDR3 of 16 amino acids. The read is trimmed to its CDR3 DNA, 48 bases read in frame from base 1. The germline V gene encodes CDR1 SGHRS and CDR2 YFSETQ. V lost 4 bases and J lost 2 bases; the stretch between them is 19 bases long.

For this clonotype: Its antigen target is currently unknown. Base qualities are not recorded, but no much larger clone differs from it by a single base.

This sequence was found in a woman between 18 and 30 years old with Graves' hyperthyroidism. The chain links TRBV5-1 with TRBJ2-7; the D element could tentatively be TRBD1 or TRBD2, as 5 bases agree for each. The source material was blood. CDR3 region: CASSIWDGGGTYEQYF. At the DNA level, the sequence is TGCGCCAGCAGCATCTGGGACGGTGGGGGTACCTACGAGCAGTACTTC.